This T cell receptor beta chain originates from a study of blood T cell repertoires in COVID-19. Study context: Sites in the United States, Italy and Spain provided acute and convalescent COVID-19 samples. PBMCs, B-cell-depleted T cells, or T cells were the source of the cDNA or gDNA that made up the material.

In the original workflow: Amplification of reference gene primers was used by the study to estimate nucleated cell counts. Only in-frame clones appear in the TCRdb table, and some are missing; sequencing was by immunoSEQ multiplex PCR. V and J calls and clone size are those listed in that table; D and trimming were worked out from the DNA. The sample contains around 83,000 clones, over 65% of which appear only once. The germline V gene encodes CDR1 LGHDT and CDR2 YNNKEL (reference sequence). The CDR3 loop spans 13 amino acids. Trimming removed 4 bases from V and 7 bases from J; junction bases left unmatched: 6.

The chain is built from TRBV3-1 (or the pseudogene TRBV3-2) and TRBJ1-1; TRBD1 matches 7 bases. The receptor was derived from a woman aged 70 to 79 with acute or convalescent COVID-19. Sequences were obtained from peripheral blood. The CDR3 reads CASSRGGEVEAFF. The CDR3 DNA sequence: TGTGCCAGCAGCCGAGGGGGCGAGGTTGAAGCTTTCTTT.